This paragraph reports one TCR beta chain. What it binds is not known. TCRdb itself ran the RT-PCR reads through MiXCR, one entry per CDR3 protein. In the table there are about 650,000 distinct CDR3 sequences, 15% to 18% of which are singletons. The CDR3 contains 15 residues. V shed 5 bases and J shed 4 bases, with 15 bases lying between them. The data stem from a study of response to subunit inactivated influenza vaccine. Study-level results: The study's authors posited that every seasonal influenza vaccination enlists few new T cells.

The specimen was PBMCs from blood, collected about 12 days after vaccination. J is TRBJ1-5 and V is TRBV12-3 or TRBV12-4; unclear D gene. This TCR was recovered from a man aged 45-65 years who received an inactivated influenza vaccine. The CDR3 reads CASSPRRRGNQPQHF. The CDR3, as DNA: TGTGCCAGCAGTCCCAGAAGAAGAGGGAATCAGCCCCAGCATTTT.